This T cell receptor beta chain was retrieved from a study of shared clonotypes between healthy human individuals. Overall study: Every donor yielded three CD4 naive, three CD4 memory, two CD8 naive and one CD8 memory plate. Overall study results and limits: In this cohort, only blood was sampled, and tissue repertoires likely differ.

CDR3 size: 17 residues. Trimming left V 1 base short and J 0 bases short, with 12 bases between. From germline, CDR1 is MGHRA and CDR2 YSYEKL. Naive CD8 cells comprised CD45RO-negative, CCR7-positively selected cells, excluding terminally differentiated effector memory CD45RA+ cells. A note on this clone: The target antigen is unknown.

Original processing notes: ImmunoSEQ junction-only sequences lacked quality scores, so their filtering differed. Libraries were prepared by immunoSEQ multiplex PCR; TCRdb keeps only in-frame clonotypes and omits some of them. That table furnishes V, J and clone size, whereas the DNA furnished D and trimming. Of about 2 million clones detected, about 95% appear once; the ten largest clones hold approximately 1.2%. The TCR originated in a man aged 18 to 29 in good health. The chain employs TRBV4-1 and TRBJ2-2; D assignment may be TRBD1 or TRBD2 (6 bases each). Material: naive CD8+ T cells sorted from blood. CDR3 sequence (DNA): TGCGCCAGCAGCCAAGGTGAAGGGGGGACGAACACCGGGGAGCTGTTTTTT. This sequence encodes CASSQGEGGTNTGELFF.